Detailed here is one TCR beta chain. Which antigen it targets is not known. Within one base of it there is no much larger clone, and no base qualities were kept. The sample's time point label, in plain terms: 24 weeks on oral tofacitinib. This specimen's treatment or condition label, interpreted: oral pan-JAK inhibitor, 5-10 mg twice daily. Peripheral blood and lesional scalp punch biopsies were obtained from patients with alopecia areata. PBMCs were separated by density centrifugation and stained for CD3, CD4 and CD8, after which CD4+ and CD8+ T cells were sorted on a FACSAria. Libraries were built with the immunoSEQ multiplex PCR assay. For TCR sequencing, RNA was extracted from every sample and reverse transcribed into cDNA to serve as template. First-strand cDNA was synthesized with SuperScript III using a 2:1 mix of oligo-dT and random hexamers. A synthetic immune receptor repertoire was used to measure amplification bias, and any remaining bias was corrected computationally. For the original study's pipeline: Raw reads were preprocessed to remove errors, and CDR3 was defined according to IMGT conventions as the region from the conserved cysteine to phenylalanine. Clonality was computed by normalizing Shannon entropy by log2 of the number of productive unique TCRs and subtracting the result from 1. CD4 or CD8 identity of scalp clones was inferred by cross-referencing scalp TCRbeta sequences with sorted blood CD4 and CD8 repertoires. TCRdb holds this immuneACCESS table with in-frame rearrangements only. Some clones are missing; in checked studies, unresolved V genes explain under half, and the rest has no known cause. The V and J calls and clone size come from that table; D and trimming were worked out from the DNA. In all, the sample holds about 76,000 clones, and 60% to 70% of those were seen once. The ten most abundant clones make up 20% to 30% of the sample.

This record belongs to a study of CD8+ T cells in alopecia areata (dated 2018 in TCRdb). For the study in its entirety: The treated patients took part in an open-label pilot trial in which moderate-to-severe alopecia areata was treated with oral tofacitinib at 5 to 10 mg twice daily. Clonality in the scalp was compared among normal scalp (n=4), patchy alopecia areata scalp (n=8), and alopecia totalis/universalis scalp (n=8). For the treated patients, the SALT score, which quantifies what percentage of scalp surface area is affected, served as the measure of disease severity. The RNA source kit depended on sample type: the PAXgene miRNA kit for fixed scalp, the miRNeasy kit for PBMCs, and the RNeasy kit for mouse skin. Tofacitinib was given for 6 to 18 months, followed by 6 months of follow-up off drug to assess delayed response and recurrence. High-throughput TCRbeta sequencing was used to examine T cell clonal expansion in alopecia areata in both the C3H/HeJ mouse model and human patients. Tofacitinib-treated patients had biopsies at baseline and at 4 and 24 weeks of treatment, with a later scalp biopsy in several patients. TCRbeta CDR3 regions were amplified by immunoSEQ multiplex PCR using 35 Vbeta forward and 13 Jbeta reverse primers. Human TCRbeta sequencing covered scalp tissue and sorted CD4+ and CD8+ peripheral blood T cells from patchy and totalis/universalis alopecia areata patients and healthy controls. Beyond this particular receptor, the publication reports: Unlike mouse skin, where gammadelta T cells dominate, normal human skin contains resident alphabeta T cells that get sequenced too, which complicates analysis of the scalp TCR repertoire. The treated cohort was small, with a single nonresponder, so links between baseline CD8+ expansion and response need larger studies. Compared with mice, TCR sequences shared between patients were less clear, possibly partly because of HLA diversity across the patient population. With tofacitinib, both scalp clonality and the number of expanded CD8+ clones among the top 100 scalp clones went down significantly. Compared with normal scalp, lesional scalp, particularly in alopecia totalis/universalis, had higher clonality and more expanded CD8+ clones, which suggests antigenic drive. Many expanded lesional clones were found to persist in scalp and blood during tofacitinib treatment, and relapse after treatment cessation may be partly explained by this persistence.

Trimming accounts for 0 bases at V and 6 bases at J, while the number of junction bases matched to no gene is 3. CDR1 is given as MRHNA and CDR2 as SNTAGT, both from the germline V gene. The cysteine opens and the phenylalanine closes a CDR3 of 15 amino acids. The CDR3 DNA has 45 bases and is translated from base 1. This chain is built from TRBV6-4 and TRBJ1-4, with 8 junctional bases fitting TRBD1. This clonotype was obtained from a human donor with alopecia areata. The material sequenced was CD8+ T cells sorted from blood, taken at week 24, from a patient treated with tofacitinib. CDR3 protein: CASSDSGQGYEKLFF. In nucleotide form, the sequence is TGTGCCAGCAGTGACTCTGGACAGGGATATGAAAAACTGTTTTTT.